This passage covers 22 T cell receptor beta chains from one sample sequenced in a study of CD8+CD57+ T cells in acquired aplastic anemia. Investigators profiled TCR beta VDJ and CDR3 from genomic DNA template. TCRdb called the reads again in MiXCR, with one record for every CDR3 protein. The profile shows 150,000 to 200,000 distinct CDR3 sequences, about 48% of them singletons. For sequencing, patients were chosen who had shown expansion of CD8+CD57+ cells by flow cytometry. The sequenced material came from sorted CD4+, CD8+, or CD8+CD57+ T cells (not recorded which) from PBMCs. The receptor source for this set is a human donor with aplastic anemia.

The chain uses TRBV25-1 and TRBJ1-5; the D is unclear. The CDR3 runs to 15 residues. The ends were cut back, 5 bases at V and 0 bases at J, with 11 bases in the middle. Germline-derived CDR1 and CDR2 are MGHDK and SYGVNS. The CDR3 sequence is CASSRRRYSNQPQHF. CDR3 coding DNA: TGTGCCAGCAGTCGCCGACGGTATAGCAATCAGCCCCAGCATTTT.

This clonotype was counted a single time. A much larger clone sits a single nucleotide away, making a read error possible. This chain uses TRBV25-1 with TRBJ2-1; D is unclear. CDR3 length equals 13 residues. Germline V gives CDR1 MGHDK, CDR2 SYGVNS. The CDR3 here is CASSSDKGNERFF. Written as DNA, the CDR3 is TGTGCCAGCAGCTCAGACAAAGGGAATGAGCGGTTCTTC. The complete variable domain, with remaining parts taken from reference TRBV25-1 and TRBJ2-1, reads EADIYQTPRYLVIGTGKKITLECSQTMGHDKMYWYQQDPGMELHLIHYSYGVNSTEKGDLSSESTVSRIRTEHFPLTLESARPSHTSQYLCASSSDKGNERFFGPGTRLTVL.

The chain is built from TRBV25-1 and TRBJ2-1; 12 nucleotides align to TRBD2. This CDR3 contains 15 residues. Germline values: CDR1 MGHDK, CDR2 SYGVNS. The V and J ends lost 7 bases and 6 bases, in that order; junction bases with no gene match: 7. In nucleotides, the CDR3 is TGTGCCAGCAAAATTCGGGGACTAGCGGGCAATGAGCAGTTCTTC. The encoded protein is CASKIRGLAGNEQFF. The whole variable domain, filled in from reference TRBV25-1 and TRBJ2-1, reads EADIYQTPRYLVIGTGKKITLECSQTMGHDKMYWYQQDPGMELHLIHYSYGVNSTEKGDLSSESTVSRIRTEHFPLTLESARPSHTSQYLCASKIRGLAGNEQFFGPGTRLTVL.

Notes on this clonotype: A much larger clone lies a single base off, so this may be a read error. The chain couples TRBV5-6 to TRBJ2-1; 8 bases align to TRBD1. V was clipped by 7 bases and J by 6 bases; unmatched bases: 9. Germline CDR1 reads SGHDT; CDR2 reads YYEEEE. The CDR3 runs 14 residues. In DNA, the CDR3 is TGTGCCAGCGGCACATGGACAGGGAGCAATGAGCAGTTCTTC. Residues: CASGTWTGSNEQFF.

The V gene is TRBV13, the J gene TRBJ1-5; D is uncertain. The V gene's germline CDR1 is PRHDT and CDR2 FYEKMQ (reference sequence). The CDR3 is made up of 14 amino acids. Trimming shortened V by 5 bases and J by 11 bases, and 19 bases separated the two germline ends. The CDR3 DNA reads TGTGCCAGCAGCATCCCCGGGTTCTTGGAGACCCAGCATTTT. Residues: CASSIPGFLETQHF.

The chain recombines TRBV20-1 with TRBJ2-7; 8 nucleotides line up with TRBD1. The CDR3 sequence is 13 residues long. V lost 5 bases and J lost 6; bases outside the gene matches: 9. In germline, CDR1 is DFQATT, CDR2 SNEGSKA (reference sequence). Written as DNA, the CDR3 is TGCAGTGCTGAAAGGACAGGGTTGGTCGAGCAGTACTTC. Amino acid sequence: CSAERTGLVEQYF.

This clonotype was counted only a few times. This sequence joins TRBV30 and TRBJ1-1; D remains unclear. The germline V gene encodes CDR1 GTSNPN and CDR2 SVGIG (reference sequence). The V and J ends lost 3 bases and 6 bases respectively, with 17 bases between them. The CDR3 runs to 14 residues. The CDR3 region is CAWSPGPGSAEAFF. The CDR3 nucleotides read TGTGCCTGGAGCCCGGGCCCCGGGTCGGCTGAAGCTTTCTTT.

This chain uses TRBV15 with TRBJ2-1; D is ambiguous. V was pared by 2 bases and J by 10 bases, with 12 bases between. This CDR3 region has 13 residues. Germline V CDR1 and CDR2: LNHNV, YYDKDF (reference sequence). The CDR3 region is CATSRPQLGEQFF. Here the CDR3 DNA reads TGTGCCACCAGCAGACCCCAGTTAGGCGAGCAGTTCTTC.

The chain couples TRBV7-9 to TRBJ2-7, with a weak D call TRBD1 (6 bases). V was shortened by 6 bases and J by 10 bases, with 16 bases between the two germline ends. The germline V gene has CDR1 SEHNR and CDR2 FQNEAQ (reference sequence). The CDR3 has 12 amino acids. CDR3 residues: CASRLTGSDQYF. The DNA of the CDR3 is TGTGCCAGCAGGCTAACAGGGAGCGATCAGTACTTC.

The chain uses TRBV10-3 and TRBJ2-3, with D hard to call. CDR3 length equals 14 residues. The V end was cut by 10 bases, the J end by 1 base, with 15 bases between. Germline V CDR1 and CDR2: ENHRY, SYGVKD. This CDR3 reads CASSLAMGTDTQYF. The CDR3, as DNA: TGTGCCAGCAGCCTCGCTATGGGCACAGATACGCAGTATTTT.

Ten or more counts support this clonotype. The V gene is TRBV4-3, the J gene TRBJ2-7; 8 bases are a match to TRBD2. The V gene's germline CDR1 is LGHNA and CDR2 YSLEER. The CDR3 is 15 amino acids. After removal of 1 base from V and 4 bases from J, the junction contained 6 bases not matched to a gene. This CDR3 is CASSQGASGFYEQYF. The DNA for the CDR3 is TGCGCCAGCAGCCAAGGGGCTAGCGGGTTTTACGAGCAGTACTTC.

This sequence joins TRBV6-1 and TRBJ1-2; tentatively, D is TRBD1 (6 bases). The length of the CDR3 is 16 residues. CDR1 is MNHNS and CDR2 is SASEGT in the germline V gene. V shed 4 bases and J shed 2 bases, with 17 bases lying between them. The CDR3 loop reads CASSGDRTVPNYGYTF. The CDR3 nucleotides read TGTGCCAGCAGTGGCGACAGGACCGTACCGAACTATGGCTACACCTTC.

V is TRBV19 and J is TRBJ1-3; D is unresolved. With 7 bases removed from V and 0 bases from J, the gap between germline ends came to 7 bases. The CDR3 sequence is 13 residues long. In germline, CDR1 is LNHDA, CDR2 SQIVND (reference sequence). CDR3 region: CASTVHSGNTIYF. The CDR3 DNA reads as TGTGCCAGTACCGTCCACTCTGGAAACACCATATATTTT.

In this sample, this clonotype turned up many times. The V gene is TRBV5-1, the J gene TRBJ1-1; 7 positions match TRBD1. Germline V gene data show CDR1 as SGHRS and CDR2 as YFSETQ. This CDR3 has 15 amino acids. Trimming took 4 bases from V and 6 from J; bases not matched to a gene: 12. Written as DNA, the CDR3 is TGCGCCAGCAGCCCAACCGACAGGGAGTTGGCTGAAGCTTTCTTT. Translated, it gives CASSPTDRELAEAFF.

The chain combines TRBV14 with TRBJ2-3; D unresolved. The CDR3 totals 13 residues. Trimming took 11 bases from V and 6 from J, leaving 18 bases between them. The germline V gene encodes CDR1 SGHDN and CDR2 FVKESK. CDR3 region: CAGSQAPDDTQYF. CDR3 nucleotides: TGTGCCGGTAGCCAAGCCCCGGATGATACGCAGTATTTT.

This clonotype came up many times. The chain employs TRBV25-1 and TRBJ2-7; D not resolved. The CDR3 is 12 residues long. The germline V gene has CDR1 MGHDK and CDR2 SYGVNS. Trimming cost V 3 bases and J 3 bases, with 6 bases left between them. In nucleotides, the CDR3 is TGTGCCAGCAGTGACCCCCTCTACGAGCAGTACTTC. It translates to CASSDPLYEQYF.

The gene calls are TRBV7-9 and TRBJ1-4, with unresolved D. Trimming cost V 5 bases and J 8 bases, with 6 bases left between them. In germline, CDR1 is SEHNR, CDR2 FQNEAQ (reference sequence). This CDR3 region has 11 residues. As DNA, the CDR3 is TGTGCCAGCAGCCGGGTAGAAAAACTGTTTTTT. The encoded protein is CASSRVEKLFF. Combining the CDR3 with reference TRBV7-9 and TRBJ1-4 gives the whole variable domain DTGVSQNPRHKITKRGQNVTFRCDPISEHNRLYWYRQTLGQGPEFLTYFQNEAQLEKSRLLSDRFSAERPKGSFSTLEIQRTEQGDSAMYLCASSRVEKLFFGSGTQLSVL.

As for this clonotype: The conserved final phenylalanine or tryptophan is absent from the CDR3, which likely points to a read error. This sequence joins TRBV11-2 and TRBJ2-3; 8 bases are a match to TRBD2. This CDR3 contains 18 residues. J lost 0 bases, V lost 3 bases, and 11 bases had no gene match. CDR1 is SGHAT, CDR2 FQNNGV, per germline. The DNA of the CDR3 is TGTGCCAGCAGCTTCGGGCCTAGCGGGTTCACTAGCACAGATACGCAGTATTCT. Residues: CASSFGPSGFTSTDTQYS.

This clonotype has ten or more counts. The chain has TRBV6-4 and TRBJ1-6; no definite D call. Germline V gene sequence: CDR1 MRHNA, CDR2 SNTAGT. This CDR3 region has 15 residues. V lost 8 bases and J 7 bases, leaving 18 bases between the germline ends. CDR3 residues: CASAGSPAGNSPLHF. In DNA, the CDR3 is TGTGCCAGCGCCGGGTCACCGGCGGGGAATTCACCCCTCCACTTT.

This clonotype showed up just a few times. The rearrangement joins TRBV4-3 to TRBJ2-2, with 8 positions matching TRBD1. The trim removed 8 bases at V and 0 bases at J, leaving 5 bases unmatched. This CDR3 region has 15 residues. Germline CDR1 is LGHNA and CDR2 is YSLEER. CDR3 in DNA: TGCGCCAGCCGACCGGACAGGGCGAACACCGGGGAGCTGTTTTTT. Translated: CASRPDRANTGELFF.

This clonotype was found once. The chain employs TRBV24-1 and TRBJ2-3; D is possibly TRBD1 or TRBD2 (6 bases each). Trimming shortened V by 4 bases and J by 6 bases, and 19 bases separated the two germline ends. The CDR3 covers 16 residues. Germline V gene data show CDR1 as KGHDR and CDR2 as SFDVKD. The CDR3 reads CATSDPGRSGADTQYF. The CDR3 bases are TGTGCCACCAGTGACCCGGGAAGATCGGGGGCCGATACGCAGTATTTT.

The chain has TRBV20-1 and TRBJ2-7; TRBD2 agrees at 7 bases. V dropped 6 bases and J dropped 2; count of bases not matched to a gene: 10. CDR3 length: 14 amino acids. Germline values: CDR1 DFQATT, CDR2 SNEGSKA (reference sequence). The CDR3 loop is CSADGGSVPYEQYF. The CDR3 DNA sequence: TGCAGTGCCGACGGCGGGAGTGTCCCCTACGAGCAGTACTTC.